These 8 T cell receptor beta chains originate from one sample sequenced in a study of T cell changes during pregnancy in multiple sclerosis. Assay: immunoSEQ multiplex PCR; the TCRdb copy retains only in-frame clones and omits some. Of 40,000 to 60,000 clones in the sample, 80% to 95% were seen once. The material was peripheral blood, obtained after pregnancy. The receptor source for this set is a female donor with multiple sclerosis, enrolled in a pregnancy study.

This clone is a singleton in its sample. This rearrangement joins TRBV7-2 to TRBJ2-2; no clear D. The germline V and J ends were trimmed by 2 bases and 5 bases, with 18 bases remaining between them. Germline V gives CDR1 SGHTA, CDR2 FQGNSA. This CDR3 has 17 residues. The CDR3 loop is CASSLRPRGIGTGELFF. CDR3 DNA: TGTGCCAGCAGCTTACGGCCCCGAGGAATCGGGACCGGGGAGCTGTTTTTT.

The rearrangement links TRBV5-6 to TRBJ1-2; 7 bases align to TRBD1. V lost 2 bases, J lost 7 bases, and 14 bases stayed unmatched. The germline gives CDR1 SGHDT, CDR2 YYEEEE. This CDR3 region has 16 residues. CDR3 nucleotide sequence: TGTGCCAGCAGCTTTACCGGGACAGCGGGCTTTGGTGGCTACACCTTC. The encoded protein is CASSFTGTAGFGGYTF. Filled out from reference TRBV5-6 and TRBJ1-2, the complete variable domain reads DAGVTQSPTHLIKTRGQQVTLRCSPKSGHDTVSWYQQALGQGPQFIFQYYEEEERQRGNFPDRFSGHQFPNYSSELNVNALLLGDSALYLCASSFTGTAGFGGYTFGSGTRLTVV.

The chain is built from TRBV7-2 and TRBJ1-1; 9 nucleotides agree with TRBD1. The V gene end was trimmed by 5 bases and the J gene end by 0 bases; junction bases not matched to a gene: 4. The germline V gene has CDR1 SGHTA and CDR2 FQGNSA. The CDR3 covers 15 residues. CDR3 nucleotides: TGTGCCAGCAGCAGGGACAGGGCGATGAACACTGAAGCTTTCTTT. Translating it yields CASSRDRAMNTEAFF.

This chain connects TRBV5-4 to TRBJ2-5; the D is unclear. The CDR3 loop spans 14 amino acids. Germline values: CDR1 SGHNT, CDR2 YYREEE (reference sequence). Deletions cut 0 bases from V and 0 bases from J, with 6 bases between. The CDR3 here is CASSLDRDQETQYF. The CDR3 nucleotides are TGTGCCAGCAGCTTGGACCGAGACCAAGAGACCCAGTACTTC.

The chain recombines TRBV27 with TRBJ1-2; 9 bases line up with TRBD1. CDR3 length equals 17 residues. In germline, CDR1 is MNHEY, CDR2 SMNVEV (reference sequence). J was trimmed by 3 bases and V by 5 bases; bases with no gene match: 13. In nucleotides, the CDR3 is TGTGCCAGCAGTCCGGTTACCTACAGGGGGCAGGACTATGGCTACACCTTC. Translating gives CASSPVTYRGQDYGYTF.

The CDR3 DNA reads TGCAGCGTGGAGCAGCGGGGCTTGGCGAACACCGGGGAGCTGTTTTTT. It specifies CSVEQRGLANTGELFF. The chain has TRBV29-1 and TRBJ2-2, with 7 bases matching TRBD2. V was clipped by 6 bases and J by 0 bases; unmatched bases: 10. In germline, CDR1 is SQVTM, CDR2 ANQGSEA. The CDR3 loop spans 16 amino acids.

This chain's CDR3 is CAWSGTGAEAFF. The CDR3 DNA reads as TGTGCCTGGAGCGGGACAGGGGCCGAAGCTTTCTTT. The chain is built from TRBV30 and TRBJ1-1; 10 bases fit TRBD1. V lost 3 bases, J lost 8 bases, and 3 bases stayed unmatched. This CDR3 has 12 residues. CDR1 and CDR2 from the germline V gene are GTSNPN and SVGIG (reference sequence).

The CDR3 spells CASSSIGTANYGYTF. CDR3 DNA sequence: TGTGCCAGCAGCTCCATTGGGACAGCTAACTATGGCTACACCTTC. This rearrangement joins TRBV7-2 to TRBJ1-2, with TRBD1 identical over 7 bases. The CDR3 is 15 amino acids. CDR1 and CDR2 (germline): SGHTA, FQGNSA. The V and J ends lost 4 bases and 0 bases, in that order; junction bases with no gene match: 5.